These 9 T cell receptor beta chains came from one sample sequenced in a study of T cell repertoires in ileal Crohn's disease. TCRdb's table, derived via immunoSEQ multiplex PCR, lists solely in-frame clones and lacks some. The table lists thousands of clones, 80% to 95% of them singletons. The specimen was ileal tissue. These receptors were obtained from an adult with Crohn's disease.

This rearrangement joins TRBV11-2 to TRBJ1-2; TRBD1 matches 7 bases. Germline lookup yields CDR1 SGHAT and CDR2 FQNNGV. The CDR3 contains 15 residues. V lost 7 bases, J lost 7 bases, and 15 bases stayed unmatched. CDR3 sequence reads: CASTQIRGQLGGYTF. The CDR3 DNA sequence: TGTGCCAGCACCCAAATCAGGGGACAGTTAGGTGGCTACACCTTC.

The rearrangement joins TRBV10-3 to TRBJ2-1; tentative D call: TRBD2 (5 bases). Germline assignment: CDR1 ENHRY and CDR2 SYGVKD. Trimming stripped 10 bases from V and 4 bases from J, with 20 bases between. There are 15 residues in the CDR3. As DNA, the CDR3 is TGTGCCACCTTCTTCAGTGGAGAGGGATACAATGAGCAGTTCTTC. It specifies CATFFSGEGYNEQFF.

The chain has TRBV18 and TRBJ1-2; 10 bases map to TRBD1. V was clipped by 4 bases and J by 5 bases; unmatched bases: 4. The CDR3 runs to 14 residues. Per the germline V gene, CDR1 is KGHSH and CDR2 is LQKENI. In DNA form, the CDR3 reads TGTGCCAGCTCACAAACGGGACAGGGGTATGGCTACACCTTC. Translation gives CASSQTGQGYGYTF. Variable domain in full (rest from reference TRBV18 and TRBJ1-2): NAGVMQNPRHLVRRRGQEARLRCSPMKGHSHVYWYRQLPEEGLKFMVYLQKENIIDESGMPKERFSAEFPKEGPSILRIQQVVRGDSAAYFCASSQTGQGYGYTFGSGTRLTVV.

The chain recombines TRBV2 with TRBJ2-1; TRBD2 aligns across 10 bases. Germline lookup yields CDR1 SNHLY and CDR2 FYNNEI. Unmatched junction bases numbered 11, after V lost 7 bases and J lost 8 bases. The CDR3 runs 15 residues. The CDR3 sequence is CASKKLAGESHEQFF. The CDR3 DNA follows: TGTGCCAGCAAGAAGCTAGCGGGAGAATCCCATGAGCAGTTCTTC.

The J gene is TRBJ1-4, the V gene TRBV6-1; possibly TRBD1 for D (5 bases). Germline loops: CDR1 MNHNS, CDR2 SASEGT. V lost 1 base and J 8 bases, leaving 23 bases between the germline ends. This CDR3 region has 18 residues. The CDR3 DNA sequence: TGTGCCAGCAGTGAAGTAGGGCTTGGCAGGGCAAGTTTAGAAAAACTGTTTTTT. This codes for CASSEVGLGRASLEKLFF.

This CDR3 is CASSPRGQGEYQETQYF. The CDR3 DNA reads as TGTGCCAGCAGCCCTCGAGGACAGGGGGAGTACCAAGAGACCCAGTACTTC. The chain combines TRBV5-4 with TRBJ2-5, with TRBD1 matching over 10 bases. Unmatched junction bases numbered 9, after V lost 4 bases and J lost 0 bases. This CDR3 has 17 residues. Germline CDR1 and CDR2: SGHNT and YYREEE (reference sequence).

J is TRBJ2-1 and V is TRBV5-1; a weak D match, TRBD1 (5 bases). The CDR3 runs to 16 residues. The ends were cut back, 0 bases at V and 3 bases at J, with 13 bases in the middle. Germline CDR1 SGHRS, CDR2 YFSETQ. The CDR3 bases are TGCGCCAGCAGCTTGGTAGGGGAAGCCTACTACAATGAGCAGTTCTTC. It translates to CASSLVGEAYYNEQFF.

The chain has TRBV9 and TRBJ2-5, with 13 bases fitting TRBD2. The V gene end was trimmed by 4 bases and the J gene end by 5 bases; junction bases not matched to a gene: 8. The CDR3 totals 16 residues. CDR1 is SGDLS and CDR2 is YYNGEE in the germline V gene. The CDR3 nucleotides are TGTGCCAGCAGCAAAAGGACTAGCGGGAGCAGGGAGACCCAGTACTTC. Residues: CASSKRTSGSRETQYF.

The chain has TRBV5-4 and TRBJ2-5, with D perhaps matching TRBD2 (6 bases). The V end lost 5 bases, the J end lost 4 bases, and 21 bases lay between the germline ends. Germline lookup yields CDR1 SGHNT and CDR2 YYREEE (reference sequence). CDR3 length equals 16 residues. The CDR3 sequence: CASSSSLMGGLETQYF. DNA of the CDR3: TGTGCCAGCAGTTCCTCCCTGATGGGGGGACTAGAGACCCAGTACTTC. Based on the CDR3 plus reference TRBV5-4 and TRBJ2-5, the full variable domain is ETGVTQSPTHLIKTRGQQVTLRCSSQSGHNTVSWYQQALGQGPQFIFQYYREEENGRGNFPPRFSGLQFPNYSSELNVNALELDDSALYLCASSSSLMGGLETQYFGPGTRLLVL.